This T cell receptor (beta chain) was recorded in a study of cytomegalovirus exposure and HLA in healthy donors. Study observations and caveats: Immune exposure data for these donors was limited to CMV serostatus.

The PCR ran on 60 Vbeta and 13 Jbeta primers. Repertoires were generated with immunoSEQ multiplex PCR, while TCRdb's copy carries only in-frame clones and drops some. The repertoire holds 150,000 to 200,000 clones, with roughly 87% as singletons. About this clone: Its antigen is still unknown.

Between the trimmed V and J ends, which lost 5 bases and 0 bases, there was a span of 14 bases. This CDR3 spans 15 amino acids. The germline V gene encodes CDR1 SGHTA and CDR2 FQGNSA. The rearrangement joins TRBV7-2 to TRBJ2-7; perhaps TRBD1 as D (6 bases). Input material: PBMCs. This TCR was recovered from a man aged 50 to 59 in good health and CMV-seropositive. The CDR3 region has the DNA TGTGCCAGCAGCCGCGAAACAGGGAGCTCCTACGAGCAGTACTTC. It is translated as CASSRETGSSYEQYF.